Below, 24 T cell receptor beta chains from the same sample are listed, as sequenced in a study of graft-versus-host responses after intestinal transplantation. TCRdb's copy holds only in-frame clones and misses some; the assay was immunoSEQ multiplex PCR. The sample gives 100,000 to 110,000 clones, roughly 90% of which show up once; roughly 1% is in the top ten. These TCRs' antigens remain unknown. The sequenced sample was unstimulated CD4+ T cells sorted from spleen or lymph node cells, obtained before transplant. These receptors were obtained from a human donor who was the organ donor for an intestinal transplant.

The gene calls are TRBV19 and TRBJ2-2; D is unclear. The V end lost 4 bases, the J end lost 1 base, and 19 bases lay between the germline ends. The CDR3 is 18 residues long. In germline, CDR1 is LNHDA, CDR2 SQIVND (reference sequence). The CDR3, as DNA: TGTGCCAGTAGTACGCAAATTCCCTCCGTCGGGAACACCGGGGAGCTGTTTTTT. It encodes CASSTQIPSVGNTGELFF.

This chain uses TRBV5-1 with TRBJ2-3; possibly TRBD1 for D (5 bases). Trimming left V 0 bases short and J 2 bases short, with 7 bases between. This CDR3 is 14 amino acids long. Germline CDR1 is SGHRS and CDR2 is YFSETQ. In DNA, the CDR3 is TGCGCCAGCAGCTTGGGACAGCTCACAGATACGCAGTATTTT. It encodes CASSLGQLTDTQYF.

J is TRBJ1-5 and V is TRBV6-1, with a tentative D call TRBD1 (5 bases). The CDR3 has 15 amino acids. Germline values: CDR1 MNHNS, CDR2 SASEGT. V dropped 6 bases and J dropped 4 bases, with 16 bases sitting between them. CDR3 protein: CASSLWGDGNQPQHF. DNA for the CDR3: TGTGCCAGCAGCCTTTGGGGGGACGGAAATCAGCCCCAGCATTTT.

The chain employs TRBV6-5 and TRBJ2-7; D may be TRBD1 or TRBD2 (6 bases each). The CDR3 is made up of 15 amino acids. V lost 4 bases to trimming and J lost 5 bases, with 18 bases between them. Germline CDR1 is MNHEY and CDR2 is SVGAGI. This CDR3 is CASSSPVGGYDEQYF. In DNA form, the CDR3 reads TGTGCCAGCAGTTCCCCCGTGGGGGGCTACGACGAGCAGTACTTC.

This clone was picked up one time. The J gene is TRBJ1-6, the V gene TRBV9; tentative D call: TRBD1 (6 bases). There are 17 residues in the CDR3. V lost 2 bases and J 7 bases, leaving 19 bases between the germline ends. CDR1 and CDR2 from the germline V gene are SGDLS and YYNGEE. The CDR3, as DNA: TGTGCCAGCAGCGTCTCAGCGGGGGCCGTTTGGAATTCACCCCTCCACTTT. It codes for CASSVSAGAVWNSPLHF. Based on the CDR3 plus reference TRBV9 and TRBJ1-6, the full variable domain is DSGVTQTPKHLITATGQRVTLRCSPRSGDLSVYWYQQSLDQGLQFLIQYYNGEERAKGNILERFSAQQFPDLHSELNLSSLELGDSALYFCASSVSAGAVWNSPLHFGNGTRLTVT.

This chain uses TRBV10-1 with TRBJ2-7; D is possibly TRBD1 or TRBD2 (5 bases each). The germline gives CDR1 WNHNN, CDR2 SYGVQD (reference sequence). Trimming removed 5 bases at V and 5 bases at J, with 13 bases between. CDR3 length: 13 amino acids. DNA of the CDR3: TGCGCCAGCAGTCAGGGAGCTAGGGACGAGCAGTACTTC. It yields the protein CASSQGARDEQYF.

The genes are TRBV18 and TRBJ1-6; D is ambiguous. Germline V gives CDR1 KGHSH, CDR2 LQKENI. Trimming cost V 2 bases and J 7 bases, with 9 bases left between them. The CDR3 is made up of 14 amino acids. In nucleotides, the CDR3 is TGTGCCAGCTCACCAGGGTCAACAAATTCACCCCTCCACTTT. Residues: CASSPGSTNSPLHF. Filled out from reference TRBV18 and TRBJ1-6, the complete variable domain reads NAGVMQNPRHLVRRRGQEARLRCSPMKGHSHVYWYRQLPEEGLKFMVYLQKENIIDESGMPKERFSAEFPKEGPSILRIQQVVRGDSAAYFCASSPGSTNSPLHFGNGTRLTVT.

This rearrangement joins TRBV23-1 to TRBJ1-5; possibly TRBD1 for D (6 bases). TRBV23-1 counts as an open reading frame of uncertain function. The CDR3 loop spans 17 amino acids. V gave up 4 bases and J gave up 3 bases, with 19 bases separating them. As DNA, the CDR3 is TGCGCCAGCAGTCCCAGCAGGGGCCCTCCCTACAATCAGCCCCAGCATTTT. Amino acid sequence: CASSPSRGPPYNQPQHF.

The chain joins TRBV7-2 to TRBJ2-7; D remains ambiguous. This CDR3 region has 13 residues. V lost 4 bases to trimming and J lost 2 bases, with 9 bases between them. The germline CDR1 and CDR2 sequences are SGHTA and FQGNSA. The CDR3 sequence: CASSSSFPYEQYF. The CDR3 region has the DNA TGTGCCAGCAGCTCTTCGTTCCCCTACGAGCAGTACTTC.

The chain is built from TRBV9 and TRBJ1-1; D is possibly TRBD1 (6 bases). Germline CDR1 reads SGDLS; CDR2 reads YYNGEE. Trimming cost V 4 bases and J 1 base, with 14 bases left between them. The CDR3 has 15 residues. CDR3 sequence: CASSPLGGPNTEAFF. The CDR3 DNA is TGTGCCAGCAGCCCCCTCGGGGGCCCGAACACTGAAGCTTTCTTT.

The chain is built from TRBV19 and TRBJ2-2, with D unresolved. The V and J ends lost 3 bases and 5 bases respectively, with 13 bases between them. Looked up from germline, CDR1 is LNHDA and CDR2 is SQIVND (reference sequence). The CDR3 spans 15 residues. The CDR3 loop is CASSIRVGRTGELFF. The CDR3 region has the DNA TGTGCCAGTAGTATTAGAGTGGGAAGGACCGGGGAGCTGTTTTTT.

This chain links TRBV6-1 with TRBJ1-5; no reliable D call. The length of the CDR3 is 12 residues. In germline, CDR1 is MNHNS, CDR2 SASEGT. Between the trimmed V and J ends, which lost 2 bases and 7 bases, there was a span of 6 bases. The CDR3 spells CASSENWQPQHF. CDR3 nucleotides: TGTGCCAGCAGTGAAAATTGGCAGCCCCAGCATTTT.

This clone appeared once. The V gene is TRBV19, the J gene TRBJ1-5; D not resolved. The germline CDR1 and CDR2 sequences are LNHDA and SQIVND (reference sequence). This CDR3 contains 13 residues. V lost 4 bases and J lost 5, with 9 bases in between. CDR3 in amino acids: CASSRRGHQPQHF. In DNA form, the CDR3 reads TGTGCCAGTAGTAGACGGGGTCATCAGCCCCAGCATTTT. Based on the CDR3 plus reference TRBV19 and TRBJ1-5, the full variable domain is DGGITQSPKYLFRKEGQNVTLSCEQNLNHDAMYWYRQDPGQGLRLIYYSQIVNDFQKGDIAEGYSVSREKKESFPLTVTSAQKNPTAFYLCASSRRGHQPQHFGDGTRLSIL.

This clone came up once. The V and J genes are TRBV19 and TRBJ2-4; D unresolved. V was trimmed by 5 bases and J by 6 bases, leaving 14 bases between them. The length of the CDR3 is 14 residues. Germline CDR1 is LNHDA and CDR2 is SQIVND (reference sequence). The CDR3 region is CASSPLYQSNIQYF. The CDR3 region has the DNA TGTGCCAGTAGTCCCCTGTACCAGTCAAACATTCAGTACTTC.

This rearrangement joins TRBV10-1 to TRBJ1-3; D uncertain. Germline CDR1 is WNHNN and CDR2 is SYGVQD (reference sequence). CDR3 length equals 14 residues. Trimming left V 2 bases short and J 3 bases short, with 8 bases between. The CDR3 region is CASSESRLGNTIYF. The CDR3 DNA follows: TGCGCCAGCAGTGAGAGCCGCCTTGGAAACACCATATATTTT.

This chain joins TRBV6-5 and TRBJ2-1, with TRBD2 matching 10 bases. The V and J ends lost 4 bases and 7 bases, in that order; junction bases with no gene match: 10. Germline V gene data show CDR1 as MNHEY and CDR2 as SVGAGI. The CDR3 consists of 16 residues. The CDR3 DNA follows: TGTGCCAGCAGTTCCCCTATAGCGGGGGGCCGGAATGAGCAGTTCTTC. Translating it yields CASSSPIAGGRNEQFF.

Written as DNA, the CDR3 is TGCGCCAGCAGCTTACAGGGGGCGAATGAAAAACTGTTTTTT. It specifies CASSLQGANEKLFF. The chain couples TRBV5-1 to TRBJ1-4, with 9 nucleotides matching TRBD1. The length of the CDR3 is 14 residues. Germline CDR1 SGHRS, CDR2 YFSETQ. V was clipped by 2 bases and J by 5 bases; unmatched bases: 1.

CDR3 bases: TGTGCCAGCAGCTTAGCCGGGGAGCTGTTTTTT. Translation gives CASSLAGELFF. The chain combines TRBV7-2 with TRBJ2-2; D unresolved. Trimming removed 0 bases at V and 7 bases at J, with 0 bases between. Germline CDR1 is SGHTA and CDR2 is FQGNSA. This CDR3 has 11 amino acids.

The chain recombines TRBV4-2 with TRBJ2-7, with D possibly TRBD2 on 6 matching bases. The CDR3 has 15 amino acids. The V end was cut by 1 base, the J end by 5 bases, with 15 bases between. Looked up from germline, CDR1 is LGHNA and CDR2 is YNFKEQ. The CDR3 DNA reads as TGTGCCAGCAGCCAAGTTGGGACTTCTGTCCACGAGCAGTACTTC. Protein: CASSQVGTSVHEQYF.

The V gene is TRBV5-1, the J gene TRBJ2-5; TRBD2 agrees at 8 bases. This CDR3 comprises 16 residues. V was clipped by 2 bases and J by 1 base; unmatched bases: 7. Germline V gene lookup returns CDR1 SGHRS and CDR2 YFSETQ. The CDR3 protein is CASSLSAGGLQETQYF. In DNA, the CDR3 is TGCGCCAGCAGCTTATCCGCGGGGGGACTCCAAGAGACCCAGTACTTC.

J is TRBJ1-6 and V is TRBV7-8; D is uncertain. The CDR3 covers 16 residues. The germline CDR1 and CDR2 sequences are SGHVS and FQNEAQ. V lost 0 bases, J lost 8 bases, and 14 bases lay in between. In DNA, the CDR3 is TGTGCCAGCAGCTTAGCAGGAGGGAATTCGGATTCACCCCTCCACTTT. Its translation: CASSLAGGNSDSPLHF.

V and J are TRBV6-1 and TRBJ2-7; the D is unclear. There are 11 residues in the CDR3. V was clipped by 5 bases and J by 9 bases, with 11 bases between them. The germline gives CDR1 MNHNS, CDR2 SASEGT. The CDR3 DNA reads TGTGCCAGCAGTTCTCAATCAGGGCAGTACTTC. Protein sequence: CASSSQSGQYF.

The rearrangement joins TRBV7-2 to TRBJ2-3; weak D call: TRBD1 (6 bases). In germline, CDR1 is SGHTA, CDR2 FQGNSA. V shed 1 base and J shed 14 bases, with 13 bases lying between them. The CDR3 is 12 amino acids. The CDR3 region has the DNA TGTGCCAGCAGCTTAGTGACCAGGGGACCGTATTTT. As protein: CASSLVTRGPYF.

The J gene is TRBJ2-2, the V gene TRBV7-3, with D maybe TRBD2 (6 bases). CDR3 size: 16 residues. Germline V lookup: CDR1 SGHTA, CDR2 FQGTGA. Trimming shortened V by 4 bases and J by 6 bases, and 18 bases separated the two germline ends. CDR3 residues: CASSSSGRGGSGELFF. The CDR3 DNA is TGTGCCAGCAGCTCCTCGGGAAGGGGAGGTTCCGGGGAGCTGTTTTTT.